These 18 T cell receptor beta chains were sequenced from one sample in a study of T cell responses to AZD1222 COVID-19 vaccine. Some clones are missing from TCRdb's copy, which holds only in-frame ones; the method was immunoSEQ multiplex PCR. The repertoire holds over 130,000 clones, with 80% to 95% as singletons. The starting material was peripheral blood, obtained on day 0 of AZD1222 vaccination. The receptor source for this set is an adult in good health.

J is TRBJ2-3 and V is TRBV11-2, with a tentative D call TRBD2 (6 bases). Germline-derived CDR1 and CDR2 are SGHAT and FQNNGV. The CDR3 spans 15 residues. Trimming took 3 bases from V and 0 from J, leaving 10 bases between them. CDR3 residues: CASSLLAPSTDTQYF. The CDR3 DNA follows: TGTGCCAGCAGCTTGCTAGCGCCGAGCACAGATACGCAGTATTTT.

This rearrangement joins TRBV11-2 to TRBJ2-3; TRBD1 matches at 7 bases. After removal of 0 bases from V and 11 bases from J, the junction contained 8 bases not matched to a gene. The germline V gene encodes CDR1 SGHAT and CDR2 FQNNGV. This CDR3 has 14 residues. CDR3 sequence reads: CASSLELRSGGQYF. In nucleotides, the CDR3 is TGTGCCAGCAGCTTAGAACTACGTTCAGGGGGGCAGTATTTT.

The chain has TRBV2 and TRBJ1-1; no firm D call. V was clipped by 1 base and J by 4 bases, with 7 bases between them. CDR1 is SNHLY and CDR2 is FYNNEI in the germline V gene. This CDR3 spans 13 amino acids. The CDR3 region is CASSEGRLTEAFF. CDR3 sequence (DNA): TGTGCCAGCAGTGAAGGCAGGCTCACTGAAGCTTTCTTT.

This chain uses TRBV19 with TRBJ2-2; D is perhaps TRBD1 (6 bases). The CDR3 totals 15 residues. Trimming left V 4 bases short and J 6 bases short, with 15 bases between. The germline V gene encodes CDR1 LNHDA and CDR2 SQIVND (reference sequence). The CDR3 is CASSTGTNPAGELFF. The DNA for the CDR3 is TGTGCCAGTAGTACCGGGACAAACCCCGCCGGGGAGCTGTTTTTT. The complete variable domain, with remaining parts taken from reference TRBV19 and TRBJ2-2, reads DGGITQSPKYLFRKEGQNVTLSCEQNLNHDAMYWYRQDPGQGLRLIYYSQIVNDFQKGDIAEGYSVSREKKESFPLTVTSAQKNPTAFYLCASSTGTNPAGELFFGEGSRLTVL.

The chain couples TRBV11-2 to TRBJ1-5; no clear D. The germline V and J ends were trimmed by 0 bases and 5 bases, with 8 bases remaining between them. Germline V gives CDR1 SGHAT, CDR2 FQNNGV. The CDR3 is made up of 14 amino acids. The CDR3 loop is CASSLEGSHQPQHF. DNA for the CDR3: TGTGCCAGCAGCTTAGAGGGCAGCCATCAGCCCCAGCATTTT.

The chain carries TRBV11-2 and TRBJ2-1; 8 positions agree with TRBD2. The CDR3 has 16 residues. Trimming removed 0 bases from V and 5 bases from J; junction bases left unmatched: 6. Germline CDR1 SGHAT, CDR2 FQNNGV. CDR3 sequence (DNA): TGTGCCAGCAGCTTAGATGCGGGAGGATTCCACAATGAGCAGTTCTTC. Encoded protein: CASSLDAGGFHNEQFF.

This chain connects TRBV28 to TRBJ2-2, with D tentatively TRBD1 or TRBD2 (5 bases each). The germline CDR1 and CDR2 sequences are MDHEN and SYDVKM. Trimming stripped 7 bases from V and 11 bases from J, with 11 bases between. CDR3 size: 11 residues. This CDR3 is CASTGRKELFF. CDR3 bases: TGTGCCAGCACGGGACGGAAAGAGCTGTTTTTT.

CDR3 in DNA: TGTGCCAGTAGTGACAGTAACTATGGCTACACCTTC. This codes for CASSDSNYGYTF. This chain links TRBV19 with TRBJ1-2; D perhaps matches TRBD1 (5 bases). The CDR3 contains 12 residues. The germline V and J ends were trimmed by 5 bases and 1 base, with 5 bases remaining between them. CDR1 is LNHDA, CDR2 SQIVND, per germline (reference sequence). Full variable domain (remainder filled in from reference TRBV19 and TRBJ1-2): DGGITQSPKYLFRKEGQNVTLSCEQNLNHDAMYWYRQDPGQGLRLIYYSQIVNDFQKGDIAEGYSVSREKKESFPLTVTSAQKNPTAFYLCASSDSNYGYTFGSGTRLTVV.

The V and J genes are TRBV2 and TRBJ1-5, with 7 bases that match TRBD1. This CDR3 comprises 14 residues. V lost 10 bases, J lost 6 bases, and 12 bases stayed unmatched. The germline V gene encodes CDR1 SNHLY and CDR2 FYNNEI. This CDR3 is CATNQGERGQPQHF. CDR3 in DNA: TGTGCCACCAATCAGGGGGAACGGGGTCAGCCCCAGCATTTT.

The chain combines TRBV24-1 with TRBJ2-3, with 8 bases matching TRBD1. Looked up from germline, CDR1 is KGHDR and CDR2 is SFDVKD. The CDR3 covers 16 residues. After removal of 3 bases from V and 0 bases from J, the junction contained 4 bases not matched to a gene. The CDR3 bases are TGTGCCACCAGTGATCACAGGGGGATGAGCACAGATACGCAGTATTTT. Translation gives CATSDHRGMSTDTQYF.

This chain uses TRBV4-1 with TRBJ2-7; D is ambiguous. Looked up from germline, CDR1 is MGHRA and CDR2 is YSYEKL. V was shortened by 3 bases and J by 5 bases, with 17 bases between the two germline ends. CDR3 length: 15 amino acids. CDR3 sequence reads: CASSHRPNWENEQYF. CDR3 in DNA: TGCGCCAGCAGCCATCGCCCAAACTGGGAAAACGAGCAGTACTTC.

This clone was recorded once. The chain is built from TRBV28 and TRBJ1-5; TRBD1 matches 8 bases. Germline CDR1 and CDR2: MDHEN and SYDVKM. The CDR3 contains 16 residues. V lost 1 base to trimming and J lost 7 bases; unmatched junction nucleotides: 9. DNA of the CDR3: TGTGCCAGCAGTTTATTCGGTTTCAGGGGGCCCCAGCCCCAGCATTTT. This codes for CASSLFGFRGPQPQHF.

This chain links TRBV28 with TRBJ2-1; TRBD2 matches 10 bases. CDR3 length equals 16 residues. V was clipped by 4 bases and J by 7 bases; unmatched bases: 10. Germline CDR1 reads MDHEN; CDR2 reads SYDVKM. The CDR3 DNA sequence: TGTGCCAGCAGTTCATATAGCGGGGGGTCTGGGAATGAGCAGTTCTTC. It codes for CASSSYSGGSGNEQFF.

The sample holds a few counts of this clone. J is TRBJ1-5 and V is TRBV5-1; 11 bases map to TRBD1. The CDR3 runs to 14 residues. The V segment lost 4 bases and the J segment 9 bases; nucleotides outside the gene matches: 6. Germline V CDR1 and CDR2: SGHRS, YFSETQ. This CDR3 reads CASSEGTGGLPQHF. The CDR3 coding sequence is TGCGCCAGCAGCGAAGGGACAGGGGGATTGCCCCAGCATTTT.

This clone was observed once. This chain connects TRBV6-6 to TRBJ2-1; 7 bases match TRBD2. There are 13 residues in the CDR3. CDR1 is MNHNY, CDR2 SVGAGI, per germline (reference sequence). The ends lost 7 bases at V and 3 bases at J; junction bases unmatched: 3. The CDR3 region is CASIKRDYNEQFF. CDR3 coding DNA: TGTGCCAGCATTAAGCGGGACTACAATGAGCAGTTCTTC.

The CDR3 loop is CASSQVSVYGYTF. CDR3 bases: TGTGCCAGCAGTCAGGTGTCGGTTTATGGCTACACCTTC. V is TRBV7-9 and J is TRBJ1-2; D remains ambiguous. The ends were cut back, 6 bases at V and 5 bases at J, with 13 bases in the middle. The CDR3 loop spans 13 amino acids. Germline V gene data show CDR1 as SEHNR and CDR2 as FQNEAQ (reference sequence).

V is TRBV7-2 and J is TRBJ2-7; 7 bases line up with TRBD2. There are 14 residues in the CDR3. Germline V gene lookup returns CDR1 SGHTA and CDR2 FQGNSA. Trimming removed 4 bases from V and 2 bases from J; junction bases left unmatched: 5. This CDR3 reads CASSSGGGTYEQYF. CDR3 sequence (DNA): TGTGCCAGCAGCTCCGGCGGGGGAACCTACGAGCAGTACTTC.

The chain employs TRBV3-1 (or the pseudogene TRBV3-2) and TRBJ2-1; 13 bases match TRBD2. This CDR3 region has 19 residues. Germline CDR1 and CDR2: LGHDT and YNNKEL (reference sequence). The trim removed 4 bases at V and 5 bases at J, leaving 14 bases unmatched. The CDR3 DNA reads TGTGCCAGCAGCCCACACCCAGGCGGACTAGCGGGAGTTAACAATGAGCAGTTCTTC. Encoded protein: CASSPHPGGLAGVNNEQFF.